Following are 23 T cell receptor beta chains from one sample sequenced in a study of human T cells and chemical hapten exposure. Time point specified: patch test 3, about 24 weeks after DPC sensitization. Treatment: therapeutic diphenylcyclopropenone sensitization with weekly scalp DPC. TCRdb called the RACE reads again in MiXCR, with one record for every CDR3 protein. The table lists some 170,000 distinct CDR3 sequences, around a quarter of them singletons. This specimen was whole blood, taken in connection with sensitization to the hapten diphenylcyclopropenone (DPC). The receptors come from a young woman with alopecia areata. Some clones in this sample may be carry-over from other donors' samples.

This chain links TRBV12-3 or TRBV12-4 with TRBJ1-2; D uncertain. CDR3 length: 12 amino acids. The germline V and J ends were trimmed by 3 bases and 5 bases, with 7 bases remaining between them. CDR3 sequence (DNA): TGTGCCAGCAGTTTTCTGGGATATGGCTACACCTTC. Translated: CASSFLGYGYTF.

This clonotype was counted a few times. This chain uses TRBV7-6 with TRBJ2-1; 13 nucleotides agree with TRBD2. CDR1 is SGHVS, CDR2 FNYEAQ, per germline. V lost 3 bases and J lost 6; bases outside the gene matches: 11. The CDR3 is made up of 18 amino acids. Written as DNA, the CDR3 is TGTGCCAGCAGCTTCCTGACTAGCGGGAGGACCATTATCAATGAGCAGTTCTTC. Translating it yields CASSFLTSGRTIINEQFF.

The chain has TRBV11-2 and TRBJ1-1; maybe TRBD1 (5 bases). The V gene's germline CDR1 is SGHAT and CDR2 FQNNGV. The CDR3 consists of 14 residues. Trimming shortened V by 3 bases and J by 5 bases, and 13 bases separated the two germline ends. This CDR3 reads CASSFMGGGTEAFF. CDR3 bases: TGTGCCAGCAGCTTTATGGGGGGTGGGACTGAAGCTTTCTTT. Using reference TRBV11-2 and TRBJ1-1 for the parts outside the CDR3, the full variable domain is EAGVAQSPRYKIIEKRQSVAFWCNPISGHATLYWYQQILGQGPKLLIQFQNNGVVDDSQLPKDRFSAERLKGVDSTLKIQPAKLEDSAVYLCASSFMGGGTEAFFGQGTRLTVV.

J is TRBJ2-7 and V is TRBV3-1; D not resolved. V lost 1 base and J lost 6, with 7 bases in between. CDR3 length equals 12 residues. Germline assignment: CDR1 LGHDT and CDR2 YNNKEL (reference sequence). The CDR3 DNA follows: TGTGCCAGCAGCCAAGGGGTGACCGAGCAGTACTTC. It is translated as CASSQGVTEQYF.

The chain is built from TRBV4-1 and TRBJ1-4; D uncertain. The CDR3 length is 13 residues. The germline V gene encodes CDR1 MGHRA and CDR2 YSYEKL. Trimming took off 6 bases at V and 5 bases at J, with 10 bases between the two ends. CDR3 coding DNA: TGCGCCAGCAGGCGAGAACAAAATGAAAAACTGTTTTTT. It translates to CASRREQNEKLFF.

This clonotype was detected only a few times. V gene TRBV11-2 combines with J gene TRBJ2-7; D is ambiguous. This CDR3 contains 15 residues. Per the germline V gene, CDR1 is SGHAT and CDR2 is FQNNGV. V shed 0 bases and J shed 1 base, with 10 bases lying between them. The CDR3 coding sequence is TGTGCCAGCAGCTTAGAGACACCCGTTTCCTACGAGCAGTACTTC. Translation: CASSLETPVSYEQYF. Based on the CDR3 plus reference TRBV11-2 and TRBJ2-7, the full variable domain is EAGVAQSPRYKIIEKRQSVAFWCNPISGHATLYWYQQILGQGPKLLIQFQNNGVVDDSQLPKDRFSAERLKGVDSTLKIQPAKLEDSAVYLCASSLETPVSYEQYFGPGTRLTVT.

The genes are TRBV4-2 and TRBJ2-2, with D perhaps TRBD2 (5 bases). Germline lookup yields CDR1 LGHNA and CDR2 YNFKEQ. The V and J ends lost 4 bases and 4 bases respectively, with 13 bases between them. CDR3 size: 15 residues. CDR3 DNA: TGTGCCAGCAGCCTCCGAGGGAGCTCCACCGGGGAGCTGTTTTTT. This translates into CASSLRGSSTGELFF.

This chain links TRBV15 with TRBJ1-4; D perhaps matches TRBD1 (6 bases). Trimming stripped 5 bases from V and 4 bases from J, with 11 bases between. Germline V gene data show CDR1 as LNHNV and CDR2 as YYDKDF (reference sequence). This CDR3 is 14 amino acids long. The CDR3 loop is CATSFQGLNEKLFF. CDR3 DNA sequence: TGTGCCACCAGCTTTCAGGGGCTTAATGAAAAACTGTTTTTT. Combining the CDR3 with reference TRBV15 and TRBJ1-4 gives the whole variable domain DAMVIQNPRYQVTQFGKPVTLSCSQTLNHNVMYWYQQKSSQAPKLLFHYYDKDFNNEADTPDNFQSRRPNTSFCFLDIRSPGLGDTAMYLCATSFQGLNEKLFFGSGTQLSVL.

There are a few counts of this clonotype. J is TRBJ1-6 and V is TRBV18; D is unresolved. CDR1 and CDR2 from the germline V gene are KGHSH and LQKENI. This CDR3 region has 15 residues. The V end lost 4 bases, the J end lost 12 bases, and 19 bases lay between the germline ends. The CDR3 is CASSLSGGFTEPLHF. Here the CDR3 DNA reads TGTGCCAGCTCACTTTCCGGCGGATTTACGGAACCCCTCCACTTT.

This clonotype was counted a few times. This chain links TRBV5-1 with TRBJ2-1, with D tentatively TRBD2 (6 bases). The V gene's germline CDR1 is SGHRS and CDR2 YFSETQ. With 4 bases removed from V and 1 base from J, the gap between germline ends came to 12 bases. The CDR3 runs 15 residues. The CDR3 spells CASSRRDSSYNEQFF. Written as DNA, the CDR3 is TGCGCCAGCAGCCGTCGGGACTCTTCCTACAATGAGCAGTTCTTC.

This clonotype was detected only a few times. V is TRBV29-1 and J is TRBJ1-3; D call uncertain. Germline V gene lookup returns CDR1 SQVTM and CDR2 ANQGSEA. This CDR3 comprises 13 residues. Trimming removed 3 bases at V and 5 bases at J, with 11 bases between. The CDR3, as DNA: TGCAGCGTTGAGGGAGACGCCAGAAACACCATATATTTT. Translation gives CSVEGDARNTIYF.

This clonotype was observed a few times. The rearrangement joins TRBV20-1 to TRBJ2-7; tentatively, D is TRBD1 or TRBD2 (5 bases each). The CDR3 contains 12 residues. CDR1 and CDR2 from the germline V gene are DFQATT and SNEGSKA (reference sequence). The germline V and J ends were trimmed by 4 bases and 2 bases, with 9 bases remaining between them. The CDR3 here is CSATRDAYEQYF. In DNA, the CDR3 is TGCAGTGCTACAAGGGACGCCTACGAGCAGTACTTC.

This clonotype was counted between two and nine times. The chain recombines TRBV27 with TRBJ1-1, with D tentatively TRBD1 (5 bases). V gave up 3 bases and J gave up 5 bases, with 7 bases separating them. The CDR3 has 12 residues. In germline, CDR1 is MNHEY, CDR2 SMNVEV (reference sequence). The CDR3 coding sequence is TGTGCCAGCAGTTTCCAGGGAACTGAAGCTTTCTTT. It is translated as CASSFQGTEAFF.

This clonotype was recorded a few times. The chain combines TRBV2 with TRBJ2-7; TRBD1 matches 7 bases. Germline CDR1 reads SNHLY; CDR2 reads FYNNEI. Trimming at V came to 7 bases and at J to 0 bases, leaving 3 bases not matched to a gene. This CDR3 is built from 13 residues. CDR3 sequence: CASKGQPSYEQYF. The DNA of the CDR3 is TGTGCCAGCAAGGGACAGCCCTCCTACGAGCAGTACTTC.

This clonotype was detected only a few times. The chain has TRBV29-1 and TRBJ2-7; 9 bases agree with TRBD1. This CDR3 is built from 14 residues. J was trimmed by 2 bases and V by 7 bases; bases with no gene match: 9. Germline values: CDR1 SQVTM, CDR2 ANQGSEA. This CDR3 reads CSDPADRGTYEQYF. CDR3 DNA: TGCAGCGACCCTGCCGACAGGGGGACCTACGAGCAGTACTTC.

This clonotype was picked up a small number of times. CDR3 in amino acids: CASSIAGGGVYEQYF. CDR3 nucleotide sequence: TGTGCCAGCAGCATAGCGGGAGGCGGGGTCTACGAGCAGTACTTC. The rearrangement links TRBV5-6 to TRBJ2-7; 10 bases line up with TRBD2. The CDR3 is made up of 15 amino acids. The V and J ends lost 4 bases and 3 bases, in that order; junction bases with no gene match: 7. Germline V CDR1 and CDR2: SGHDT, YYEEEE.

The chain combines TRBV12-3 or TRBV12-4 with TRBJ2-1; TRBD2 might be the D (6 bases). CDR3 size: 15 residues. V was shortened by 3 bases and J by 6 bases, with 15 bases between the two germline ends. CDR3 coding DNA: TGTGCCAGCAGTTTGGGGGACTTAGGGGCCAATGAGCAGTTCTTC. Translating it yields CASSLGDLGANEQFF.

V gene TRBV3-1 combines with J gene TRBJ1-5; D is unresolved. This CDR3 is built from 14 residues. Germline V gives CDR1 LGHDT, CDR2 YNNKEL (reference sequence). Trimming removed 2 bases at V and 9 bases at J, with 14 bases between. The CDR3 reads CASSQSPNLSPQHF. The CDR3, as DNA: TGTGCCAGCAGCCAAAGCCCCAACCTCTCGCCCCAGCATTTT.

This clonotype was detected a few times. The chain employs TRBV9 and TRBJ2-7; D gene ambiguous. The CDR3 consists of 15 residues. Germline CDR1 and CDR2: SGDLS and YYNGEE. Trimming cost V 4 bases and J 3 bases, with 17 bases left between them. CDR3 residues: CASSPFTASHYEQYF. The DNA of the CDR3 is TGTGCCAGCAGCCCGTTCACCGCGAGCCACTACGAGCAGTACTTC.

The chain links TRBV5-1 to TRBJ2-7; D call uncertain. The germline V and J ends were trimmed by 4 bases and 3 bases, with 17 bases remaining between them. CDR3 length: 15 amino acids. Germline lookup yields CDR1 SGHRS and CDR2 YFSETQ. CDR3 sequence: CASSLRAGLLYEQYF. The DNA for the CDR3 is TGCGCCAGCAGCCTGCGAGCCGGGCTTCTCTACGAGCAGTACTTC.

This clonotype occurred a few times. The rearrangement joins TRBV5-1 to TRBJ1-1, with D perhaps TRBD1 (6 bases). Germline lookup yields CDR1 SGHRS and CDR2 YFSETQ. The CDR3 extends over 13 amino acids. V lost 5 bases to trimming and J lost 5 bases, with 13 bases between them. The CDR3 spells CASSPQGDTEAFF. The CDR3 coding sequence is TGCGCCAGCAGTCCACAGGGTGATACTGAAGCTTTCTTT. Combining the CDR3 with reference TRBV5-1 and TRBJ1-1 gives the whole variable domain KAGVTQTPRYLIKTRGQQVTLSCSPISGHRSVSWYQQTPGQGLQFLFEYFSETQRNKGNFPGRFSGRQFSNSRSEMNVSTLELGDSALYLCASSPQGDTEAFFGQGTRLTVV.

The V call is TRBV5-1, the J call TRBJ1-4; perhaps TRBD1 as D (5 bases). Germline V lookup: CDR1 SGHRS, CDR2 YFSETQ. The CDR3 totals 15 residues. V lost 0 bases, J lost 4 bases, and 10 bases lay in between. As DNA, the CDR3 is TGCGCCAGCAGCTTGGCCGGGGGGGATAATGAAAAACTGTTTTTT. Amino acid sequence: CASSLAGGDNEKLFF. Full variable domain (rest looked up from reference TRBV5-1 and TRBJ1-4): KAGVTQTPRYLIKTRGQQVTLSCSPISGHRSVSWYQQTPGQGLQFLFEYFSETQRNKGNFPGRFSGRQFSNSRSEMNVSTLELGDSALYLCASSLAGGDNEKLFFGSGTQLSVL.

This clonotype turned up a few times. The CDR3 sequence is CASSEMRGASELFF. CDR3 sequence (DNA): TGTGCCAGCAGTGAAATGCGGGGGGCGTCGGAGCTGTTTTTT. V usage is TRBV2 and J usage is TRBJ2-2, with 8 bases aligning to TRBD2. Trimming took 2 bases from V and 10 from J; bases not matched to a gene: 6. Germline assignment: CDR1 SNHLY and CDR2 FYNNEI. CDR3 length equals 14 residues.